This T cell receptor (beta chain) was sequenced for a study of metastatic and nonmetastatic thyroid tumors. Study-wide background: Samples came from malignant and benign thyroid patients, and repertoires were compared across blood and tumor or nodule tissue.

Findings of the study overall: Compared with benign nodules, malignant thyroid tumors were reported to have significantly higher TCR beta diversity in both blood and tumor.

The table lists this clone with a few counts. The antigen remains undetermined. Trimming stripped 3 bases from V and 2 bases from J, with 14 bases between. This CDR3 region has 15 residues. CDR1 and CDR2 from the germline V gene are MDHEN and SYDVKM. Among the patients, none had received any treatment before thyroid surgery. Via MiXCR, TCRdb re-called the PCR reads. The sample shows some 14,000 clones, approximately 24% of them seen only once. The V call is TRBV28, the J call TRBJ2-7, with unresolved D. The sequence came from a female donor with papillary thyroid cancer or a benign thyroid nodule (not recorded which). Some clones in this sample may be carry-over from other donors' samples. The sample was tumor tissue. The CDR3 DNA reads as TGTGCCAGCAGTTTTGAGAAGCAGTCGACCTACGAGCAGTACTTC. Translated, it gives CASSFEKQSTYEQYF.